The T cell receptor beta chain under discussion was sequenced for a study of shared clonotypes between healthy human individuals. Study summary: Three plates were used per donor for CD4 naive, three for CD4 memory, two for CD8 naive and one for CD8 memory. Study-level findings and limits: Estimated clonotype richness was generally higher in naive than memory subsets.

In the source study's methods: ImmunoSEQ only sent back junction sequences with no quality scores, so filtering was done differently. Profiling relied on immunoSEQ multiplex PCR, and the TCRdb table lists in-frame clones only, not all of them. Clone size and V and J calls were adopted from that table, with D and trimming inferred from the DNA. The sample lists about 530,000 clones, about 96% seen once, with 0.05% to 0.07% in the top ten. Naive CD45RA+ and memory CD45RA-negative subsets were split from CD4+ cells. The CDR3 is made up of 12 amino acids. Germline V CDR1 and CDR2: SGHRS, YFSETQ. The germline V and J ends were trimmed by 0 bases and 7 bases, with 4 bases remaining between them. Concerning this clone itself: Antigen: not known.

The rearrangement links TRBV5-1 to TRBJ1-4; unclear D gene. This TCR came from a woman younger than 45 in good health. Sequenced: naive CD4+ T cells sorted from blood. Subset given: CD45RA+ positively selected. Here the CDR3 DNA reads TGCGCCAGCAGCTTGGACGGTGAAAAACTGTTTTTT. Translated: CASSLDGEKLFF.